The present entry profiles one T cell receptor (beta chain) with its context. Its antigen is not identified. Researchers report immunoSEQ v3.0 was run at survey level. Measured with immunoSEQ multiplex PCR; TCRdb has only the in-frame clones, and not every one. Among roughly 42,000 clones listed, approximately 85% were seen once. The trim removed 4 bases at V and 6 bases at J, leaving 8 bases unmatched. The CDR3 contains 14 residues. Germline CDR1 and CDR2: LNHDA and SQIVND (reference sequence). This sample was included in a study of long-term antiretroviral therapy in people with HIV. In the study overall: When the earliest samples were collected, ART was typically delayed until CD4 counts fell.

Regarding the study as a whole: Controls showed broader CDR3 length ranges than did the HIV repertoires. ART preceded a rise in diversity that nonetheless stayed lower than in transplant donor controls.

This chain links TRBV19 with TRBJ2-7, with 8 bases fitting TRBD1. The material was unsorted PBMCs, obtained 3.1 years after starting antiretroviral therapy. This sequence was found in a woman aged 45-65 years with HIV. DNA for the CDR3: TGTGCCAGTAGTACCCCGGACAGGGTGGGCGAGCAGTACTTC. Encoded protein: CASSTPDRVGEQYF.